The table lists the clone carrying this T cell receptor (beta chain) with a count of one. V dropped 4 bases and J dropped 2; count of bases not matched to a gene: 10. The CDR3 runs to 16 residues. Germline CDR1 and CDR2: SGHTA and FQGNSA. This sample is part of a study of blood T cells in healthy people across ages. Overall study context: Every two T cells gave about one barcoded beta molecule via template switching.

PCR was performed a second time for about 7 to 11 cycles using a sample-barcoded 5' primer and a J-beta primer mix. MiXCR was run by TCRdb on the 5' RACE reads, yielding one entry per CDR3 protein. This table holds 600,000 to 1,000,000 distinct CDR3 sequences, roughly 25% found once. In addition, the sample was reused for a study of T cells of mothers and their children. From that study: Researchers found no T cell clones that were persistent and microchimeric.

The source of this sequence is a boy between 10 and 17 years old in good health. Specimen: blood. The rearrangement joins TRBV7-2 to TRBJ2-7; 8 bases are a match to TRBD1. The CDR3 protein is CASSSEQGEPAYEQYF. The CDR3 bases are TGTGCCAGCAGCTCGGAACAGGGGGAACCTGCCTACGAGCAGTACTTC.